What follows is one T cell receptor beta chain and its context. The antigen is not known. CD4+ T cells from unexposed donors were obtained before the COVID-19 pandemic (2011-2018). The cells were cultured for 10 days before CD4+ T cells were isolated. The data were taken from a study of CD4 T cells in relation to SARS-CoV-2 and coronaviruses. Method: immunoSEQ multiplex PCR; TCRdb's copy keeps in-frame clones and lacks some. The sample has some 20,000 clones; about 80% are singletons. V lost 0 bases to trimming and J lost 11 bases; unmatched junction nucleotides: 13. The CDR3 is 18 amino acids. Per germline, CDR1 SGHRS and CDR2 YFSETQ.

The chain combines TRBV5-1 with TRBJ2-1; 14 nucleotides match TRBD2. The sample was CD4+ T cells from PBMCs, cultured in vitro. The sequence was collected from a human donor in good health. The CDR3 nucleotides are TGCGCCAGCAGCTTGGAACAACGACTAGCGGGAGGGCCGGTAAAGCAGTTCTTC. This encodes CASSLEQRLAGGPVKQFF. Together with reference TRBV5-1 and TRBJ2-1, the CDR3 gives the full variable domain: KAGVTQTPRYLIKTRGQQVTLSCSPISGHRSVSWYQQTPGQGLQFLFEYFSETQRNKGNFPGRFSGRQFSNSRSEMNVSTLELGDSALYLCASSLEQRLAGGPVKQFFGPGTRLTVL.